These T cell receptor beta chains were read from a single sample in a study of beta chain features in type 1 diabetes. Sequencing was performed with immunoSEQ multiplex PCR; in TCRdb, only in-frame clones are kept and a portion is missing. Seen here are under 200,000 clones, about a tenth observed once, and the top ten hold roughly 0.45%. Sequenced sample: central memory CD4+ T cells from blood. The receptors here all came from a man aged 30-40 years with type 1 diabetes. The CDR3 runs from the conserved cysteine through the conserved F or W. Each record gives: V gene, clone size, J gene, D gene, CDR3 DNA, CDR3 protein. The D gene is left open where the match is weak. Where a row states a size, it is once, few, many or the class of an expanded clone; other rows omit it.

>TRBV4-3|-|TRBJ1-2|-
TGCGCCAGCAGCCAAGGGAAGGGGACTGGGGGCTACACCTTC
CASSQGKGTGGYTF
>TRBV6-5|-|TRBJ2-7|TRBD2
TGTGCCAGCAGTCCGGGACTAGCTGCGGGCGAGCAGTACTTC
CASSPGLAAGEQYF
>TRBV30|few|TRBJ2-7|-
TGTGCCTGGAGTGTACAAATCTCCTACGAGCAGTACTTC
CAWSVQISYEQYF
>TRBV7-2|few|TRBJ2-3|TRBD2
TGTGCCAGCAGCACAGCGGGAGCACAAGATACGCAGTATTTT
CASSTAGAQDTQYF
>TRBV7-9|-|TRBJ2-3|-
TGTGCCAGCAGCTTTGACTCTACGCAGTATTTT
CASSFDSTQYF
>TRBV7-9|few|TRBJ2-3|TRBD1
TGTGCCAGCAGGGGACAGGGTGGACGAACAGATACGCAGTATTTT
CASRGQGGRTDTQYF
>TRBV27|-|TRBJ2-5|TRBD2
TGTGCCTCCGGGGGGTCGGATTGGACAGAGACCCAGTACTTC
CASGGSDWTETQYF
>TRBV29-1|-|TRBJ2-5|-
TGCAGCGTTGCTTTAAGGACAGTTCAAGAGACCCAGTACTTC
CSVALRTVQETQYF
>TRBV5-1|few|TRBJ2-7|TRBD2
TGCGCCAGCAGCTTGTTTGCTAGCGGGAGCAACGAGCAGTACTTC
CASSLFASGSNEQYF
>TRBV5-6|-|TRBJ2-5|-
TGTGCCAGCGACTACGGGGGCCAAGAGACCCAGTACTTC
CASDYGGQETQYF
>TRBV4-3|few|TRBJ2-5|-
TGCGCCAGCAGCCAAGAGCGGCAAACCCAAGAGACCCAGTACTTC
CASSQERQTQETQYF
>TRBV30|-|TRBJ1-1|-
TGTGCCTGGAGTGTATATGAGGGAGCTGAAGCTTTCTTT
CAWSVYEGAEAFF
>TRBV5-1|-|TRBJ2-5|-
TGCGCCAGCAGCAAGACAGTCGAAGAGACCCAGTACTTC
CASSKTVEETQYF
>TRBV4-3|-|TRBJ2-3|-
TGCGCCAGCAGCCGCCAGATCACAGATACGCAGTATTTT
CASSRQITDTQYF
>TRBV28|-|TRBJ2-7|TRBD1
TGTGCCAGCAGCCAACTATCCGGGACAGGGGAGTACGAGCAGTACTTC
CASSQLSGTGEYEQYF
>TRBV18|-|TRBJ2-5|TRBD2
TGTGCCAGCTCACTATTCTTTTCCGGGACTAGCGGACAAGAGACCCAGTACTTC
CASSLFFSGTSGQETQYF
>TRBV30|few|TRBJ1-1|TRBD1
TGTGCCTGGAGTGAATTGCGACAGGGGTTTGGCACTGAAGCTTTCTTT
CAWSELRQGFGTEAFF
>TRBV28|few|TRBJ2-1|TRBD1
TGTGCCAGCATAACTGGACAGGGGGCGGGTGGGCAGTTCTTC
CASITGQGAGGQFF
>TRBV7-9|-|TRBJ2-3|-
TGTGCCAGCAGCTTATCTAGCGCGGGGAGGTCAGATACGCAGTATTTT
CASSLSSAGRSDTQYF
>TRBV6-6|few|TRBJ2-7|TRBD2
TGTGCCAGCAGTTCCCCCAACTTGGGGGGGTTATACGAGCAGTACTTC
CASSSPNLGGLYEQYF
>TRBV18|-|TRBJ2-7|TRBD2
TGTGCCAGCTCACCTTCGGGCGGGAGCCTCTCCGAGCAGTACTTC
CASSPSGGSLSEQYF
>TRBV30|-|TRBJ2-7|-
TGTGCCTGGACCGCCGGTAGGGGCTACGGCTACGAGCAGTACTTC
CAWTAGRGYGYEQYF
>TRBV2|few|TRBJ2-7|TRBD2
TGTGCCAGCAGTCGGACTAGCGCTTACGAGCAGTACTTC
CASSRTSAYEQYF
>TRBV15|-|TRBJ2-1|-
TGTGCCACCAGCAGAGAACGGGTTTCCTACAATGAGCAGTTCTTC
CATSRERVSYNEQFF
>TRBV29-1|-|TRBJ1-1|-
TGCAGCGGCCGGCGCAGGCAGGGGTCCACTGAAGCTTTCTTT
CSGRRRQGSTEAFF
>TRBV7-2|few|TRBJ2-5|-
TGTGCCAGCAGCTTCGGGGGGCGAGGAGAGACCCAGTACTTC
CASSFGGRGETQYF
>TRBV10-3|-|TRBJ2-7|-
TGTGCCATCAGTGAGGGGCAGGTGATCTCCTACGAGCAGTACTTC
CAISEGQVISYEQYF
>TRBV7-9|few|TRBJ2-1|-
TGTGCCAGCAGGGTGGGGGGACGTACCTACAATGAGCAGTTCTTC
CASRVGGRTYNEQFF
>TRBV19|few|TRBJ1-2|-
TGTGCCAGTGGGAAACAGGGCAACTATGGCTACACCTTC
CASGKQGNYGYTF
>TRBV19|few|TRBJ2-2|TRBD1
TGTGCCAGTAGTATTATGGGACAGGGGGTTACCGGGGAGCTGTTTTTT
CASSIMGQGVTGELFF
>TRBV18|-|TRBJ2-5|-
TGTGCCAGCTCACCCGGGTCTAGGGAGACCCAGTACTTC
CASSPGSRETQYF
>TRBV5-4|-|TRBJ2-1|TRBD2
TGTGCCAGCAGCTTCGCGGGAGGGCAGTACAATGAGCAGTTCTTC
CASSFAGGQYNEQFF
>TRBV28|few|TRBJ2-3|-
TGTGCCAGCAGAACCAGGGGTGGCACAGATACGCAGTATTTT
CASRTRGGTDTQYF
>TRBV7-9|-|TRBJ2-5|TRBD1
TGTGCCAGCAGCTTAGACAGGGGCCCAAAGGAGACCCAGTACTTC
CASSLDRGPKETQYF
>TRBV5-4|-|TRBJ1-2|-
TGTGCCAGCAGCAGATTACTGGGGGGGATAGGAAGAGGCTACACCTTC
CASSRLLGGIGRGYTF